Shown below are 20 T cell receptor beta chains from a single sample sequenced in a study. TCRdb re-called the reads through MiXCR, storing one row per CDR3 protein. In the table there are fewer than 5,500 distinct CDR3 sequences, more than 8% of which are singletons. The sequencing input was CD4+ T cells from peripheral blood. All receptors come from a human donor with rheumatoid arthritis.

In its sample, this clonotype ranks as medium-sized. The chain employs TRBV5-4 and TRBJ2-3, with 10 bases matching TRBD1. Germline V gene data show CDR1 as SGHNT and CDR2 as YYREEE (reference sequence). This CDR3 has 16 residues. The V and J ends lost 3 bases and 3 bases, in that order; junction bases with no gene match: 7. The CDR3 coding sequence is TGTGCCAGCAGCTCTTCCAGGGACAGGGGTACAGATACGCAGTATTTT. Its protein product is CASSSSRDRGTDTQYF.

By its share, this clonotype is medium-sized. The V gene is TRBV7-2, the J gene TRBJ2-7; possibly TRBD1 for D (6 bases). This CDR3 region has 15 residues. Germline V lookup: CDR1 SGHTA, CDR2 FQGNSA. V shed 1 base and J shed 4 bases, with 14 bases lying between them. The CDR3 protein is CASSLGGQLGYEQYF. The DNA of the CDR3 is TGTGCCAGCAGCTTAGGCGGACAGTTGGGGTACGAGCAGTACTTC.

At least ten counts were recorded for this clonotype. The chain couples TRBV18 to TRBJ2-7, with D hard to call. V was shortened by 1 base and J by 0 bases, with 7 bases between the two germline ends. Germline V CDR1 and CDR2: KGHSH, LQKENI. This CDR3 is built from 14 residues. CDR3 sequence: CASSPRTDSYEQYF. The CDR3, as DNA: TGTGCCAGCTCACCACGGACGGACTCCTACGAGCAGTACTTC.

This clonotype was detected many times. The gene calls are TRBV24-1 and TRBJ1-2, with D uncertain. The germline V gene has CDR1 KGHDR and CDR2 SFDVKD. V was trimmed by 6 bases and J by 2 bases, leaving 9 bases between them. The CDR3 contains 13 residues. The CDR3 sequence is CATSSGFNYGYTF. CDR3 in DNA: TGTGCCACCAGTTCAGGTTTCAACTATGGCTACACCTTC.

With respect to this clonotype: This likely came from a read error, as a far larger clone is one base away. The rearrangement uses TRBV6-2 or TRBV6-3 and TRBJ1-3; no clear D. The CDR3 totals 12 residues. V was shortened by 2 bases and J by 9 bases, with 8 bases between the two germline ends. Germline V CDR1 and CDR2: MNHEY, SVGEGT. The CDR3 region is CASSYNNPTIYF. CDR3 coding DNA: TGTGCCAGCAGTTACAATAACCCCACCATATATTTT.

This clonotype is judged medium-sized (0.01 to 0.1%). V is TRBV5-5 and J is TRBJ2-5; D perhaps matches TRBD1 (6 bases). Trimming took off 4 bases at V and 5 bases at J, with 12 bases between the two ends. CDR1 SGHKS and CDR2 YYEKEE come from the germline V gene (reference sequence). This CDR3 has 13 amino acids. The CDR3 loop reads CASSLTGSETQYF. As DNA, the CDR3 is TGTGCCAGCAGCCTAACAGGGTCGGAGACCCAGTACTTC.

The chain couples TRBV30 to TRBJ2-5, with D possibly matching TRBD1 (6 bases). Germline V gene lookup returns CDR1 GTSNPN and CDR2 SVGIG (reference sequence). The CDR3 runs 12 residues. The V end lost 4 bases, the J end lost 5 bases, and 11 bases lay between the germline ends. The CDR3, as DNA: TGTGCCTGGAAACCTGGGGGCGAGACCCAGTACTTC. Translating gives CAWKPGGETQYF.

Concerning this clonotype: A single base separates this from a much larger clone, so it may be a read error. This rearrangement joins TRBV29-1 to TRBJ2-5; TRBD2 matches 10 bases. Unmatched junction bases numbered 3, after V lost 4 bases and J lost 1 base. Germline CDR1 SQVTM, CDR2 ANQGSEA. The CDR3 sequence is 14 residues long. This chain's CDR3 is CSVVTSGTQETQYF. CDR3 in DNA: TGCAGCGTTGTTACTAGCGGGACCCAAGAGACCCAGTACTTC.

This clonotype was found many times. V and J are TRBV29-1 and TRBJ2-2, with D uncertain. Per the germline V gene, CDR1 is SQVTM and CDR2 is ANQGSEA. The CDR3 is 14 amino acids. V lost 4 bases, J lost 0 bases, and 9 bases lay in between. CDR3 protein: CSVGRVSNTGELFF. The CDR3 DNA reads TGCAGCGTTGGCCGGGTTTCGAACACCGGGGAGCTGTTTTTT.

The V and J genes are TRBV19 and TRBJ1-5, with no clear D. Germline CDR1 and CDR2: LNHDA and SQIVND (reference sequence). Trimming took off 3 bases at V and 5 bases at J, with 8 bases between the two ends. The CDR3 covers 13 residues. The CDR3 DNA follows: TGTGCCAGTAGTATTCGTGGGGATCAGCCCCAGCATTTT. This sequence encodes CASSIRGDQPQHF.

This chain joins TRBV12-3 or TRBV12-4 and TRBJ2-7; possible D gene TRBD2, 6 bases. The V and J ends lost 6 bases and 7 bases respectively, with 13 bases between them. This CDR3 is 12 amino acids long. The CDR3 region is CASSPWDFEQYF. CDR3 coding DNA: TGTGCCAGCAGCCCTTGGGACTTTGAGCAGTACTTC.

This clonotype is judged medium-sized (0.01 to 0.1%). The genes are TRBV5-1 and TRBJ2-7; 10 bases align to TRBD2. The J segment lost 1 base and the V segment lost 0 bases, leaving 1 base of the junction unmatched. Germline V gives CDR1 SGHRS, CDR2 YFSETQ. The CDR3 covers 15 residues. The DNA of the CDR3 is TGCGCCAGCAGCTTGGAGCGGGAGGGGTCCTACGAGCAGTACTTC. Translation: CASSLEREGSYEQYF.

This clonotype was found many times. This sequence joins TRBV12-3 or TRBV12-4 and TRBJ2-3, with 15 bases that match TRBD2. After removal of 7 bases from V and 1 base from J, the junction contained 6 bases not matched to a gene. The CDR3 has 17 amino acids. In nucleotides, the CDR3 is TGTGCCAGCACCGGACTAGCGGGAGGGCTTGGCACAGATACGCAGTATTTT. It codes for CASTGLAGGLGTDTQYF.

By sample share, this clonotype is medium-sized (0.01 to 0.1%). The chain links TRBV7-6 to TRBJ1-4; TRBD1 matches at 7 bases. The CDR3 runs to 13 residues. CDR1 and CDR2 (germline): SGHVS, FNYEAQ. V was clipped by 3 bases and J by 10 bases; unmatched bases: 5. The CDR3 DNA sequence: TGTGCCAGCAGCTTCACAGGGGAGGGAAAACTGTTTTTT. Protein product: CASSFTGEGKLFF.

This clonotype was picked up many times. This chain links TRBV7-9 with TRBJ2-2; D possibly corresponds to TRBD1 (7 bases). The CDR3 loop spans 15 amino acids. Germline values: CDR1 SEHNR, CDR2 FQNEAQ (reference sequence). Trimming stripped 5 bases from V and 4 bases from J, with 14 bases between. The CDR3 is CASSPGGSVTGELFF. The CDR3 region has the DNA TGTGCCAGCAGCCCAGGGGGGAGTGTCACCGGGGAGCTGTTTTTT.

By share, this clonotype ranks as medium-sized. This chain connects TRBV2 to TRBJ1-4; D possibly corresponds to TRBD1 (5 bases). The ends were cut back, 3 bases at V and 5 bases at J, with 10 bases in the middle. CDR1 and CDR2 (germline): SNHLY, FYNNEI. CDR3 size: 14 residues. The CDR3 region has the DNA TGTGCCAGCAGTGACATACGGGGGAATGAAAAACTGTTTTTT. This sequence encodes CASSDIRGNEKLFF.

This clonotype was observed once. CDR3 in DNA: TGCGCCAGCAGCGCGGGACTAGCGGGAGTAGGCGATACGCAGTATTTT. It is translated as CASSAGLAGVGDTQYF. J is TRBJ2-3 and V is TRBV5-1; 14 bases are shared with TRBD2. CDR3 length: 16 amino acids. V trimming: 4 bases; J trimming: 6 bases; junction bases outside the gene matches: 7. From germline, CDR1 is SGHRS and CDR2 YFSETQ.

About this clonotype: It differs at one base from a far larger clone, so likely a read error. V gene TRBV3-1 combines with J gene TRBJ2-3, with D unclear. There are 12 residues in the CDR3. Germline V gene data show CDR1 as LGHDT and CDR2 as YNNKEL (reference sequence). DNA of the CDR3: TGTGCCAGCAGTGAAGGTACAGATATGCAGTATTTT. Its protein product is CASSEGTDMQYF.

This clonotype was found many times. V gene TRBV12-3 or TRBV12-4 combines with J gene TRBJ2-7, with 8 nucleotides matching TRBD2. This CDR3 spans 14 amino acids. J gave up 6 bases and V 1 base, and 5 bases lay outside the gene matches. Here the CDR3 DNA reads TGTGCCAGCAGTTTAGGGGCGGGGGGCGGCGAGCAGTACTTC. This sequence encodes CASSLGAGGGEQYF.

By sample fraction, this clonotype is medium-sized. The chain joins TRBV6-1 to TRBJ2-6, with TRBD1 matching 10 bases. Germline CDR1 and CDR2: MNHNS and SASEGT. J gave up 4 bases and V 4 bases, and 10 bases lay outside the gene matches. This CDR3 is 18 amino acids long. CDR3 bases: TGTGCCAGCAGTGGCCCGCGACAGGGGGCCGCGGGGGCCAACGTCCTGACTTTC. This sequence encodes CASSGPRQGAAGANVLTF.